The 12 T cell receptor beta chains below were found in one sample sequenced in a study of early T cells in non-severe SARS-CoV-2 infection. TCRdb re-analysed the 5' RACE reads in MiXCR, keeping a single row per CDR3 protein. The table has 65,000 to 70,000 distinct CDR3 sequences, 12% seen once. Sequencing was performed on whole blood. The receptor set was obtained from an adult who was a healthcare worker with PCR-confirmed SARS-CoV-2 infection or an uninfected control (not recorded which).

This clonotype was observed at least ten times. CDR3 DNA sequence: TGTGCCAGCAGCCCACACGGGTTGCCTAATCAGCCCCAGCATTTT. Translated: CASSPHGLPNQPQHF. The V call is TRBV12-3 or TRBV12-4, the J call TRBJ1-5, with D unresolved. V lost 6 bases and J lost 4, with 16 bases in between. This CDR3 region has 15 residues.

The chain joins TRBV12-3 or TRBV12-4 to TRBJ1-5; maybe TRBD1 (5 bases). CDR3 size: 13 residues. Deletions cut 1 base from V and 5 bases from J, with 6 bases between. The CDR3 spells CASSLGDYQPQHF. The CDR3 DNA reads TGTGCCAGCAGTTTAGGGGACTATCAGCCCCAGCATTTT.

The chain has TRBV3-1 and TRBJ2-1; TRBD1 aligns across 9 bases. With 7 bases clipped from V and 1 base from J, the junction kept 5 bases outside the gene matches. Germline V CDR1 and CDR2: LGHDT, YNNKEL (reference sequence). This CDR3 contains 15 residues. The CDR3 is CASTIGTGSYNEQFF. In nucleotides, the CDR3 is TGTGCCAGCACCATCGGGACAGGGTCCTACAATGAGCAGTTCTTC.

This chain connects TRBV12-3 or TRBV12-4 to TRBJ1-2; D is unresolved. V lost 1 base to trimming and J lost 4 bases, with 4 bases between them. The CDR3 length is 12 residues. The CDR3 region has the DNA TGTGCCAGCAGTTTAGGCGTCTATGGCTACACCTTC. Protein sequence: CASSLGVYGYTF.

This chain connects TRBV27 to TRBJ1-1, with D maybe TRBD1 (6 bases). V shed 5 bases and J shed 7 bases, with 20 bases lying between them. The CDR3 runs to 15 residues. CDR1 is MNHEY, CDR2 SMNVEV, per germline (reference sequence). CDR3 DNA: TGTGCCAGCAGTAGCGCGGGGGCGGGCTACCGTGAAGCTTTCTTT. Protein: CASSSAGAGYREAFF.

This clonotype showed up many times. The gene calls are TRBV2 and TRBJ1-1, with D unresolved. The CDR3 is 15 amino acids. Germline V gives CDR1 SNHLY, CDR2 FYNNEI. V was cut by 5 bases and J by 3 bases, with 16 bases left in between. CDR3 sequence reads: CASSTGLGTDTEAFF. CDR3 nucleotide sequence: TGTGCCAGCAGTACCGGGTTGGGAACCGACACTGAAGCTTTCTTT.

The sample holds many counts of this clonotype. The chain's CDR3 is CASSLLAGGYNEQFF. For the CDR3, the DNA is TGTGCCAGCAGCTTACTAGCGGGGGGTTACAATGAGCAGTTCTTC. The chain uses TRBV11-3 and TRBJ2-1; TRBD2 agrees at 11 bases. V trimming: 2 bases; J trimming: 4 bases; junction bases outside the gene matches: 1. The germline CDR1 and CDR2 sequences are SGHNT and YENEEA. This CDR3 comprises 15 residues.

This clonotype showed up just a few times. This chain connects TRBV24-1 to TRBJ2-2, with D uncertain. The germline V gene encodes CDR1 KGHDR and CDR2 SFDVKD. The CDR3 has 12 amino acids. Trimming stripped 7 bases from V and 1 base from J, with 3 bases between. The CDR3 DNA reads TGTGCCACCAGCGGGAACACCGGGGAGCTGTTTTTT. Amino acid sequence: CATSGNTGELFF.

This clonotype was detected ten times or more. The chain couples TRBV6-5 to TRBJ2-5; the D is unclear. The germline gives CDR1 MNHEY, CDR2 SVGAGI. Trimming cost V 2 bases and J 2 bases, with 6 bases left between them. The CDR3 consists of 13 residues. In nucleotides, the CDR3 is TGTGCCAGCAGTTACGTGAGACAAGAGACCCAGTACTTC. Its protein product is CASSYVRQETQYF.

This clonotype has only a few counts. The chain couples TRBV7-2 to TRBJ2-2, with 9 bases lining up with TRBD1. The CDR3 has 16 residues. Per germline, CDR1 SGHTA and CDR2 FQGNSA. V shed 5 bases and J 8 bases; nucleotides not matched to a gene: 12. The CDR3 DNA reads TGTGCCAGCAGCCCGCGTGGACAGGGGCGCCCGGGGGAGCTGTTTTTT. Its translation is CASSPRGQGRPGELFF.

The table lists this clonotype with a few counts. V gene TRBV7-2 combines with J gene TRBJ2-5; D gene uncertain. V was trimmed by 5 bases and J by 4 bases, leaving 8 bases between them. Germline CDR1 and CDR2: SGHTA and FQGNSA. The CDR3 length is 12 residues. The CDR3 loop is CASSRHPETQYF. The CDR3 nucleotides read TGTGCCAGCAGCCGGCACCCAGAGACCCAGTACTTC.

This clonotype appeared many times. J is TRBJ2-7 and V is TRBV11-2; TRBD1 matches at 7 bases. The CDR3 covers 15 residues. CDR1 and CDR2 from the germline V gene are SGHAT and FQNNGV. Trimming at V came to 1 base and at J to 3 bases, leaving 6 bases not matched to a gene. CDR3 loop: CASSLGFAGGYEQYF. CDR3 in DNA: TGTGCCAGCAGCTTAGGGTTCGCAGGGGGCTACGAGCAGTACTTC.